The T cell receptor beta chain described here comes from a study of T cells after yellow fever vaccination. Study findings and constraints: Subsequent to the booster, the majority of primary-vaccination clones reappeared (about 97% CD4, 88% CD8).

This clonotype occurred many times. The antigen is not known. 5'RACE template switching produced TCR cDNA carrying a universal primer site and UMIs. TCRdb re-called the 5' RACE reads through MiXCR, storing one row per CDR3 protein. The table records fewer than 450,000 distinct CDR3 sequences, roughly 10% of them present only once. The clonotype comes from a man between 18 and 35 years old who received the YFV17D yellow fever vaccine. The source was PBMCs, collected on the day of the first yellow fever vaccination.

CDR3 nucleotide sequence: TGCAGTGCTCGAACCGGCGGGACAGGGACCGGGGAGCTGTTTTTT. Protein product: CSARTGGTGTGELFF. V and J are TRBV20-1 and TRBJ2-2; 9 positions agree with TRBD1. Germline V gene sequence: CDR1 DFQATT, CDR2 SNEGSKA (reference sequence). V shed 5 bases and J 5 bases; nucleotides not matched to a gene: 9. This CDR3 comprises 15 residues.